This TCR beta chain was sequenced during a study of blood T cell repertoires in COVID-19. For the study at large: From T cells, B-cell-depleted T cells, or PBMCs came the material, which was cDNA or gDNA.

As originally analysed: Reference gene primer amplification gave estimated nucleated cell counts. Sequencing was performed with immunoSEQ multiplex PCR; in TCRdb, only in-frame clones are kept and a portion is missing. For V, J and clone size, that table is used; D and trimming come from the DNA. The sample shows fewer than 350,000 clones, about 83% of them seen only once. Which cohort a participant joined came from the clinical history participants gave. Among Cohort 3 donors, those recovered had two negative PCRs, clearance, or symptom resolution. The ends were cut back, 5 bases at V and 0 bases at J, with 20 bases in the middle. CDR1 is SGHTA, CDR2 FQGNSA, per germline. CDR3 length: 18 residues.

This sequence was found in a woman aged 40 to 50 who had recovered from COVID-19. This chain uses TRBV7-2 with TRBJ2-1, with D tentatively TRBD2 (5 bases). The sequenced sample consisted of PBMCs or T cells enriched from blood (not recorded which). CDR3 protein: CASSNPRVWEISYNEQFF. CDR3 coding DNA: TGTGCCAGCAGCAACCCAAGGGTGTGGGAGATCTCCTACAATGAGCAGTTCTTC. Full variable domain (remainder filled in from reference TRBV7-2 and TRBJ2-1): GAGVSQSPSNKVTEKGKDVELRCDPISGHTALYWYRQSLGQGLEFLIYFQGNSAPDKSGLPSDRFSAERTGGSVSTLTIQRTQQEDSAVYLCASSNPRVWEISYNEQFFGPGTRLTVL.